This T cell receptor (beta chain) was recorded in a study of Ad26.COV2.S vaccination and SARS-CoV-2 variants. Worth noting for this clone: Its antigen is not known.

Broader study findings: Reportedly, after vaccination the spike-specific CD8+ and CD4+ T cell responses displayed substantial breadth.

CDR3 length: 13 residues. Germline loops: CDR1 MNHEY, CDR2 SVGAGI. V lost 0 bases, J lost 13 bases, and 15 bases lay in between. Using immunoSEQ multiplex PCR, the repertoire was profiled, and TCRdb retains in-frame clones only, with some absent. The table records roughly 300,000 clones, approximately 86% of them present only once. Treatment reported: about 20 received Ad26.COV2.S at low or high dose, single or two shots; a few received placebo; per-sample allocation not given. The study sampled participants on day 63 after the first vaccine or placebo injection. The chain employs TRBV6-5 and TRBJ2-5; D tentatively reads TRBD1 or TRBD2 (5 bases each). This clonotype was sampled from a person between 18 and 65 years old who received the Ad26.COV2.S COVID-19 vaccine or a placebo. The sequencing used peripheral blood, collected in a trial of Ad26.COV2.S vaccine versus placebo. The CDR3 DNA reads TGTGCCAGCAGTTACTCGGGGCTCGAGGGGCGGTACTTC. Its translation is CASSYSGLEGRYF.